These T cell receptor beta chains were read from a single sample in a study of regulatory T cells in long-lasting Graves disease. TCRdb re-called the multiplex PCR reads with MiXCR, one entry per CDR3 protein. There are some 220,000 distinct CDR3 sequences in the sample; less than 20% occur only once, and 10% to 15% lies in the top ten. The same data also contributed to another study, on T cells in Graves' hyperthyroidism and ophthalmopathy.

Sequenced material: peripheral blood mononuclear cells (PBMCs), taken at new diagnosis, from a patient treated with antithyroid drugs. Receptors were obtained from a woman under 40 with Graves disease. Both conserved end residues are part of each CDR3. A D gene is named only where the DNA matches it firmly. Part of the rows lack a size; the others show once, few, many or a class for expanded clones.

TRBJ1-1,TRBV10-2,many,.,CASRFRLNTEAFF,TGCGCCAGCAGGTTCCGGCTGAACACTGAAGCTTTCTTT
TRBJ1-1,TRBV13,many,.,CASSLFRGRAFF,TGTGCCAGCAGCTTATTCAGGGGTCGGGCTTTCTTT
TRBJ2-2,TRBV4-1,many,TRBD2,CASSRSLREGRGNGELFF,TGCGCCAGCAGCCGGTCTTTGCGGGAGGGCCGGGGAAACGGGGAGCTGTTTTTT
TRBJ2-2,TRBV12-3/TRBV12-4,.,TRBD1,CASSSGTGRAGELFF,TGTGCCAGCAGTTCTGGGACAGGGAGGGCCGGGGAGCTGTTTTTT
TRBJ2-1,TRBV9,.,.,CASSVGSITNEQFF,TGTGCCAGCAGCGTAGGCTCAATCACCAATGAGCAGTTCTTC
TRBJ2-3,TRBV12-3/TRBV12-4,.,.,CASSTRTADTQYF,TGTGCCAGCAGTACCCGGACAGCCGATACGCAGTATTTT
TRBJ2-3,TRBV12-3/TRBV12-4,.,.,CASNAGGYSTDTQYF,TGTGCCAGCAATGCCGGGGGATATAGCACAGATACGCAGTATTTT
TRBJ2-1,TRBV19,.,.,CASSIKGRGWQFF,TGTGCCAGTAGTATAAAAGGGAGAGGGTGGCAGTTCTTC
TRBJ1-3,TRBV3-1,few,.,CASSPRRQPNGRNTIYF,TGTGCCAGCAGCCCCCGACGGCAACCCAACGGGAGAAACACCATATATTTT
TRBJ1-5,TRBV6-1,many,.,CASSEDVTLGYSNQPQHF,TGTGCCAGCAGTGAAGACGTTACTTTGGGATATAGCAATCAGCCCCAGCATTTT
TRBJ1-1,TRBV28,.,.,CASSFLRGGRGAEAFF,TGTGCCAGCAGTTTTCTAAGGGGAGGGCGGGGCGCTGAAGCTTTCTTT
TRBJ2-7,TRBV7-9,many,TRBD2,CASSLAGGTTYEQYF,TGTGCCAGCAGCTTAGCTGGAGGGACTACCTACGAGCAGTACTTC
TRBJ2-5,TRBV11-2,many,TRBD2,CASRPGGSGSLRNF,TGTGCCAGCAGGCCCGGGGGTAGCGGGAGCCTTCGAAACTTC
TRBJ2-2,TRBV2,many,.,CASSDGASSTGELFF,TGTGCCAGCAGTGACGGGGCGTCGAGCACCGGGGAGCTGTTTTTT
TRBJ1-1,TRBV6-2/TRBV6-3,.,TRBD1,CASSYRQGAYTEAFF,TGTGCCAGCAGTTACCGACAGGGGGCGTACACTGAAGCTTTCTTT
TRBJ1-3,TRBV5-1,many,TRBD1,CASSLDGTGRNTIYF,TGCGCCAGCAGCTTGGATGGGACAGGCCGAAACACCATATATTTT
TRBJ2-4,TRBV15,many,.,CATSREATYEAKNIQYF,TGTGCCACCAGCAGAGAGGCGACCTACGAGGCCAAAAACATTCAGTACTTC
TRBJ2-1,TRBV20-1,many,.,CSATGGTTGDEQFF,TGCAGTGCTACCGGCGGTACCACTGGCGATGAGCAGTTCTTC
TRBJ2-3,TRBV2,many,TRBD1,CASSRDRGRLDTQYF,TGTGCCAGCAGTCGAGACAGGGGGCGCCTAGATACGCAGTATTTT
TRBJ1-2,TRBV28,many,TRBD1,CASSPRTGNPYGYTF,TGTGCCAGCAGTCCCAGGACAGGGAATCCCTATGGCTACACCTTC
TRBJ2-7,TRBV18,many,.,CASSPPRLPSYEQYF,TGTGCCAGCTCACCACCGCGACTTCCTTCCTACGAGCAGTACTTC
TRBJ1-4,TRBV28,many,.,CASTDYGTMGEKLFF,TGTGCCAGCACCGACTACGGGACAATGGGGGAAAAACTGTTTTTT
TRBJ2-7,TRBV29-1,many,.,CSVVRDFGTEQYF,TGCAGCGTTGTTAGAGATTTTGGGACCGAGCAGTACTTC
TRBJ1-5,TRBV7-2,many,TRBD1,CASSPTGENRQPQHF,TGTGCCAGCAGCCCGACAGGGGAAAATCGTCAGCCCCAGCATTTT
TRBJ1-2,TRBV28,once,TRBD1,CASRTPGTGANYGYTF,TGTGCCAGCAGGACCCCCGGGACAGGGGCGAACTATGGCTACACCTTC
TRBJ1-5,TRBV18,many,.,CASSPGAGNQPQHF,TGTGCCAGCTCACCAGGGGCAGGCAATCAGCCCCAGCATTTT
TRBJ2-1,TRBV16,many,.,CASSQSGTNEQFF,TGTGCCAGCAGCCAATCAGGGACCAATGAGCAGTTCTTC
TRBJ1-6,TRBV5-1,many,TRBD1,CASSFRQGRTYSPLHF,TGCGCCAGCAGCTTCAGACAGGGGAGGACGTATTCACCCCTCCACTTT
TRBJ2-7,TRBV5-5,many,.,CASSLGRGGAKSYEQYF,TGTGCCAGCAGCTTAGGTCGCGGGGGCGCAAAATCCTACGAGCAGTACTTC
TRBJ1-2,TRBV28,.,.,CASSFGGGPYGYTF,TGTGCCAGCAGTTTTGGAGGGGGGCCCTATGGCTACACCTTC
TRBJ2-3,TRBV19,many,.,CASSIGGTSTDTQYF,TGTGCCAGTAGTATAGGCGGGACTAGCACAGATACGCAGTATTTT
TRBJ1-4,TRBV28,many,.,CASSLLRGAVNEKLFF,TGTGCCAGCAGTTTACTACGGGGGGCAGTGAATGAAAAACTGTTTTTT
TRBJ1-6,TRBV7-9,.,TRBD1,CASSSRDRVSPLHF,TGTGCCAGCAGCTCCCGGGACAGAGTTTCACCCCTCCACTTT
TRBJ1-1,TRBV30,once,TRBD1,CALRKEQGVNTEAFF,TGTGCCCTGAGAAAAGAACAGGGGGTGAACACTGAAGCTTTCTTT
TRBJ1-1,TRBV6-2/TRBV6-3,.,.,CASSYPQGANTEAFF,TGTGCCAGCAGTTACCCACAGGGAGCAAACACTGAAGCTTTCTTT
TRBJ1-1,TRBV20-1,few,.,CSARQGRANTEAFF,TGCAGTGCTAGACAGGGGAGAGCGAACACTGAAGCTTTCTTT
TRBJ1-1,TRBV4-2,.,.,CASSPSIDTEAFF,TGTGCCAGCAGCCCCTCGATAGATACTGAAGCTTTCTTT
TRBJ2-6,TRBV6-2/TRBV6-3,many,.,CASSYSFIAAGANVLTF,TGTGCCAGCAGTTACTCGTTTATTGCGGCTGGGGCCAACGTCCTGACTTTC
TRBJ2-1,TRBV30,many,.,CAWSRRGHEQFF,TGTGCCTGGAGTCGTCGGGGGCATGAGCAGTTCTTC
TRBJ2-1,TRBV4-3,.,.,CASSQDFYNEHFF,TGCGCCAGCAGCCAAGACTTCTACAATGAGCACTTCTTC
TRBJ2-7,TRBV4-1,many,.,CASSLGGAGGIYEQYF,TGCGCCAGCAGCCTGGGGGGAGCAGGGGGAATCTACGAGCAGTACTTC
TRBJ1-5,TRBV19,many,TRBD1,CASSIGTGGSNQPQHF,TGTGCCAGTAGTATTGGGACAGGGGGGAGCAATCAGCCCCAGCATTTT
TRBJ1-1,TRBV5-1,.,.,CASSLDLTNTEAFF,TGTGCCAGCAGCTTGGACTTAACTAACACTGAAGCTTTCTTT
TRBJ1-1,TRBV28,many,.,CASSPGTPNTEAFF,TGTGCCAGCAGTCCCGGGACACCGAACACTGAAGCTTTCTTT
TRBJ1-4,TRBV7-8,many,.,CASSFGDQGREKLFF,TGTGCCAGCAGCTTCGGGGATCAGGGAAGAGAAAAACTGTTTTTT
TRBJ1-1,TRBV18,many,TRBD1,CASSLQQGQGPEAFF,TGTGCCAGCTCGCTCCAACAGGGACAGGGACCTGAAGCTTTCTTT
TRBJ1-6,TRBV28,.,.,CATKGEQGLSYNSPLHF,TGTGCCACCAAGGGGGAACAGGGCCTCTCCTATAATTCACCCCTCCACTTT